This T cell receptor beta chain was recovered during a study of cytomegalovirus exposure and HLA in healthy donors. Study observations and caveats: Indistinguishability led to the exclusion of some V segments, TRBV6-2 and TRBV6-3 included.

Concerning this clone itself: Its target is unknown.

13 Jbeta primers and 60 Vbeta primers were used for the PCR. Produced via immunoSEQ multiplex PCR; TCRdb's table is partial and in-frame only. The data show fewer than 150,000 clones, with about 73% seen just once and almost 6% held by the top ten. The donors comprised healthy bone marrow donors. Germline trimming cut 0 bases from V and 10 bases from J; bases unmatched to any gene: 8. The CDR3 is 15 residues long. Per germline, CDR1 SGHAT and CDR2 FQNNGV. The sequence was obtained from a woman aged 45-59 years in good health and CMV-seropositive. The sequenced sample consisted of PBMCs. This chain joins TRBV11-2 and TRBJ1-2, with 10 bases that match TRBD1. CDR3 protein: CASSLEKGQGSHYTF. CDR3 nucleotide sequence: TGTGCCAGCAGCTTAGAGAAGGGACAGGGGAGTCACTACACCTTC.